Listed below are T cell receptor beta chains from one sample, sequenced in a study of cytomegalovirus exposure and HLA in healthy donors. The table came from immunoSEQ multiplex PCR; TCRdb's copy has only in-frame clones and leaves some out. The sample holds more than 130,000 clones, approximately 86% seen once. Sequencing was carried out using PBMCs. The receptors stem from a woman aged 18-35 years in good health and CMV-seropositive. The CDR3 runs from the conserved cysteine through the conserved F or W. The order of the fields is V gene, clone size, J gene, D gene, CDR3 DNA, CDR3 protein. A D gene is named only where the DNA matches it firmly. A clone size is listed for some rows: how often the clone was seen (once, few, many), or a class if it is expanded.

TRBV10-3	once	TRBJ1-5	NA	TGTGCCATCAGTGCTGACATGAATAGCAATCAGCCCCAGCATTTT	CAISADMNSNQPQHF
TRBV6-6	NA	TRBJ2-7	TRBD1	TGTGCCAGCAGTCAACGGAGGACAGGGGGCTACGAGCAGTACTTC	CASSQRRTGGYEQYF
TRBV29-1	NA	TRBJ2-3	TRBD2	TGCAGCGTTGAAGATCGACTAGCGGCTGCTACAGATACGCAGTATTTT	CSVEDRLAAATDTQYF
TRBV9	NA	TRBJ1-5	TRBD1	TGTGCCAGCAGCCTTGGGACAGGGTCACATCAGCCCCAGCATTTT	CASSLGTGSHQPQHF
TRBV13	NA	TRBJ1-2	TRBD1	TGTGCCAGCAGCTTAGTTGCGACAGGGGTATTCGGCTACACCTTC	CASSLVATGVFGYTF
TRBV5-1	NA	TRBJ1-6	TRBD1	TGCGCCAGCAGCCCGATCGGGACAGCCAATAATTCACCCCTCCACTTT	CASSPIGTANNSPLHF
TRBV11-3	once	TRBJ2-3	NA	TGTGCCAGCAGCTTAATGGGCTTCGGCGCAGATACGCAGTATTTT	CASSLMGFGADTQYF
TRBV2	NA	TRBJ1-2	NA	TGTGCCAGCTTCAGATTTTTTGGCTACACCTTC	CASFRFFGYTF
TRBV20-1	NA	TRBJ2-3	NA	TGCAGTGCGGAGGTCGGAGATACGCAGTATTTT	CSAEVGDTQYF
TRBV7-8	NA	TRBJ1-3	NA	TGTGCCAGCAGCTTTGTCATCGAAGCCAACACCATATATTTT	CASSFVIEANTIYF
TRBV5-1	NA	TRBJ1-1	TRBD1	TGCGCCAGCAGCTTGGGACAGGGAGTTACTGAAGCTTTCTTT	CASSLGQGVTEAFF
TRBV25-1	few	TRBJ2-7	NA	TGTGCCACCCTCTACTACGAGCAGTACTTC	CATLYYEQYF
TRBV11-2	NA	TRBJ2-1	NA	TGTGCCAGCAGCTTTACCGGACTGGAAGGGAATGAGCAGTTCTTC	CASSFTGLEGNEQFF
TRBV10-3	NA	TRBJ1-3	NA	TGTGCCATCAGTGAGTCGACACAGGGAAACACCATATATTTT	CAISESTQGNTIYF